This T cell receptor beta chain originates from a study of T cells after yellow fever vaccination. Points from the study as a whole: Weaker, the secondary response had a peak occurring faster, on day 5 versus 15.

This clonotype was seen repeatedly, ten times or more. Its matching antigen is unknown. V was cut by 6 bases and J by 5 bases, with 10 bases left in between. The CDR3 loop spans 12 amino acids. In germline, CDR1 is SGHAT, CDR2 FQNNGV. TCRdb reanalysed the 5' RACE reads using MiXCR and keeps one entry per CDR3 protein. This sample has some 300,000 distinct CDR3 sequences, with less than 9.5% found just once. The TCR originated in a man aged 18-30 years who received the YFV17D yellow fever vaccine. Specimen: CD4+ T cells sorted from PBMCs, collected 5 days after the yellow fever booster vaccination. The gene calls are TRBV11-2 and TRBJ2-5; D is undetermined. The DNA for the CDR3 is TGTGCCAGCAGTCGGGTGGGGGAGACCCAGTACTTC. Translated: CASSRVGETQYF.